The T cell receptor (beta chain) under discussion was sequenced for a study of T cell repertoires in ileal Crohn's disease. Generated by immunoSEQ multiplex PCR, the TCRdb table keeps only in-frame clones and is missing some. The data contain roughly 7,000 clones, around 80% of them singletons. This sample's time point: proximal margin of the surgical specimen (macroscopically non-inflamed). With 5 bases clipped from V and 6 bases from J, the junction kept 1 base outside the gene matches. The CDR3 spans 13 residues. The germline V gene has CDR1 LNHDA and CDR2 SQIVND (reference sequence). This clonotype was obtained from an adult with Crohn's disease. The V and J genes are TRBV19 and TRBJ1-4; 9 bases align to TRBD1. Sample: ileal tissue. The CDR3 region has the DNA TGTGCCAGTAGTCGGGACAGGGATGAAAAACTGTTTTTT. Encoded protein: CASSRDRDEKLFF.